What follows are 25 T cell receptor beta chains derived from one specimen sequenced in a study of T-cell reconstitution after alpha-beta-depleted transplantation in children. TCRbeta library construction was performed incorporating unique molecular identifiers. TCRdb used MiXCR to reprocess the PCR reads, holding one entry per CDR3 protein. The table includes almost 250,000 distinct CDR3 sequences, roughly 23% detected once. Sequencing used PBMCs, obtained before TCRalphabeta/CD19-depleted stem cell transplant. The origin of the receptors is a girl aged 2 to 9 with Fanconi anemia, due to receive a stem cell transplant.

The sample holds many counts of this clonotype. This chain's CDR3 is CASSQEPSSGRGRTDTQYF. CDR3 DNA sequence: TGTGCCAGCAGCCAAGAGCCGTCTAGCGGGAGAGGGCGCACAGATACGCAGTATTTT. The rearrangement uses TRBV4-2 and TRBJ2-3; 10 nucleotides line up with TRBD2. The CDR3 is 19 amino acids. Germline CDR1 and CDR2: LGHNA and YNFKEQ. V was pared by 0 bases and J by 1 base, with 10 bases of the junction left unmatched.

This clonotype has more than one count but fewer than ten. The V call is TRBV6-5, the J call TRBJ1-5; 7 nucleotides agree with TRBD1. Trimming at V came to 0 bases and at J to 4 bases, leaving 6 bases not matched to a gene. This CDR3 has 16 residues. Germline V gene data show CDR1 as MNHEY and CDR2 as SVGAGI. The CDR3 region has the DNA TGTGCCAGCAGTTACTCGGGGGGGACAGCAAATCAGCCCCAGCATTTT. Residues: CASSYSGGTANQPQHF.

This clonotype showed up many times. The chain employs TRBV4-2 and TRBJ2-1, with D possibly TRBD2 on 6 matching bases. The CDR3 has 16 residues. V dropped 1 base and J dropped 0 bases, with 10 bases sitting between them. Looked up from germline, CDR1 is LGHNA and CDR2 is YNFKEQ. In DNA, the CDR3 is TGTGCCAGCAGCCAAGCGGGGGAGTTCTCCTACAATGAGCAGTTCTTC. This sequence encodes CASSQAGEFSYNEQFF.

In this sample, this clonotype turned up a few times. The genes are TRBV12-3 or TRBV12-4 and TRBJ2-7; TRBD2 matches at 10 bases. The V gene end was trimmed by 1 base and the J gene end by 2 bases; junction bases not matched to a gene: 2. The CDR3 covers 15 residues. The DNA for the CDR3 is TGTGCCAGCAGTTTAGGGAGCGGGAGGGCCTACGAGCAGTACTTC. Translation gives CASSLGSGRAYEQYF.

The table lists this clonotype with a few counts. The genes are TRBV20-1 and TRBJ1-4, with 7 bases matching TRBD1. Germline V gives CDR1 DFQATT, CDR2 SNEGSKA (reference sequence). This CDR3 contains 15 residues. The trim removed 2 bases at V and 8 bases at J, leaving 11 bases unmatched. The CDR3 DNA sequence: TGCAGTGCTAGAAGTCGACAGGGCGGAGACGAAAAACTGTTTTTT. The encoded protein is CSARSRQGGDEKLFF.

V is TRBV6-5 and J is TRBJ2-7, with 9 bases identical to TRBD1. V was clipped by 0 bases and J by 3 bases; unmatched bases: 3. The CDR3 covers 15 residues. In germline, CDR1 is MNHEY, CDR2 SVGAGI. The CDR3 loop is CASSYSPGQGYEQYF. In DNA, the CDR3 is TGTGCCAGCAGTTACTCGCCGGGACAGGGCTACGAGCAGTACTTC.

The chain uses TRBV30 and TRBJ2-1; the D gene is possibly TRBD1 (6 bases). CDR3 length: 11 amino acids. The germline V gene encodes CDR1 GTSNPN and CDR2 SVGIG (reference sequence). With 5 bases removed from V and 8 bases from J, the gap between germline ends came to 10 bases. CDR3 loop: CAWGTPHEQFF. The CDR3 DNA sequence: TGTGCCTGGGGGACACCGCATGAGCAGTTCTTC.

The chain joins TRBV7-6 to TRBJ2-5; TRBD2 matches at 11 bases. The V gene's germline CDR1 is SGHVS and CDR2 FNYEAQ. Losses at the gene ends were 3 bases for V and 5 bases for J; bases not matched to a gene: 11. This CDR3 comprises 17 residues. In DNA form, the CDR3 reads TGTGCCAGCAGCTTTGAGGTAGCGGGAGGGCCCGAGGAGACCCAGTACTTC. Translation: CASSFEVAGGPEETQYF.

This sequence joins TRBV29-1 and TRBJ2-1; D may be TRBD1 (6 bases). V lost 7 bases, J lost 7 bases, and 17 bases lay in between. The CDR3 is made up of 13 amino acids. Germline CDR1 reads SQVTM; CDR2 reads ANQGSEA. The DNA for the CDR3 is TGCAGCGCCGAATCGTGGGGGCTGAATGAGCAGTTCTTC. Amino acids: CSAESWGLNEQFF.

V gene TRBV7-3 combines with J gene TRBJ2-3; 8 positions agree with TRBD2. This CDR3 is built from 18 residues. CDR1 SGHTA and CDR2 FQGTGA come from the germline V gene. V trimming: 0 bases; J trimming: 6 bases; junction bases outside the gene matches: 14. CDR3 bases: TGTGCCAGCAGCTTAACTCGTGGTCGGCGGGAGGCCGCGGATACGCAGTATTTT. The encoded protein is CASSLTRGRREAADTQYF.

The rearrangement uses TRBV6-1 and TRBJ2-2; D may be TRBD1 (6 bases). Germline CDR1 is MNHNS and CDR2 is SASEGT. Trimming removed 8 bases at V and 4 bases at J, with 14 bases between. The CDR3 has 14 residues. CDR3: CASERGQLTGELFF. CDR3 sequence (DNA): TGTGCCAGCGAACGTGGACAGCTCACCGGGGAGCTGTTTTTT.

There are many counts of this clonotype. This sequence joins TRBV20-1 and TRBJ2-4; D may be TRBD2 (6 bases). V was pared by 6 bases and J by 3 bases, with 18 bases between. Germline V lookup: CDR1 DFQATT, CDR2 SNEGSKA (reference sequence). The CDR3 has 15 residues. This CDR3 reads CSATPRGWGKNIQYF. The CDR3 DNA reads as TGCAGTGCCACTCCCCGGGGGTGGGGCAAAAACATTCAGTACTTC.

This rearrangement joins TRBV25-1 to TRBJ2-2; no clear D. Germline V CDR1 and CDR2: MGHDK, SYGVNS. This CDR3 has 14 amino acids. V shed 5 bases and J shed 3 bases, with 10 bases lying between them. The CDR3 here is CASSPEPYTGELFF. In nucleotides, the CDR3 is TGTGCCAGCAGTCCGGAACCCTACACCGGGGAGCTGTTTTTT.

This clonotype was recorded a few times. This chain connects TRBV18 to TRBJ2-7, with D perhaps matching TRBD2 (6 bases). CDR3 length: 14 amino acids. V shed 3 bases and J shed 1 base, with 10 bases lying between them. CDR1 and CDR2 (germline): KGHSH, LQKENI. CDR3 DNA sequence: TGTGCCAGCTCACCTCAGGGACTTTCCTACGAGCAGTACTTC. This sequence encodes CASSPQGLSYEQYF. Variable domain in full (rest from reference TRBV18 and TRBJ2-7): NAGVMQNPRHLVRRRGQEARLRCSPMKGHSHVYWYRQLPEEGLKFMVYLQKENIIDESGMPKERFSAEFPKEGPSILRIQQVVRGDSAAYFCASSPQGLSYEQYFGPGTRLTVT.

This clonotype was seen at least ten times. CDR3: CSVEEGYEQYF. The CDR3 region has the DNA TGCAGCGTTGAAGAGGGCTACGAGCAGTACTTC. The chain is built from TRBV29-1 and TRBJ2-7; no clear D gene. Trimming stripped 0 bases from V and 3 bases from J, with 3 bases between. The CDR3 is made up of 11 amino acids. CDR1 and CDR2 from the germline V gene are SQVTM and ANQGSEA.

As DNA, the CDR3 is TGTGCCAGCTCACCACGGGTTGACACCGGGGAGCTGTTTTTT. As protein: CASSPRVDTGELFF. The chain couples TRBV18 to TRBJ2-2; unclear D gene. With 1 base removed from V and 3 bases from J, the gap between germline ends came to 6 bases. The CDR3 is 14 residues long. Germline V gene lookup returns CDR1 KGHSH and CDR2 LQKENI.

The chain employs TRBV7-9 and TRBJ1-4; TRBD1 matches at 11 bases. The germline CDR1 and CDR2 sequences are SEHNR and FQNEAQ (reference sequence). V was clipped by 3 bases and J by 10 bases; unmatched bases: 4. The CDR3 is 14 residues long. The CDR3 sequence: CASSFGGTGGKLFF. The CDR3 DNA is TGTGCCAGCAGCTTCGGCGGGACAGGGGGAAAACTGTTTTTT. The whole variable domain, remainder taken from reference TRBV7-9 and TRBJ1-4, is DTGVSQNPRHKITKRGQNVTFRCDPISEHNRLYWYRQTLGQGPEFLTYFQNEAQLEKSRLLSDRFSAERPKGSFSTLEIQRTEQGDSAMYLCASSFGGTGGKLFFGSGTQLSVL.

This clonotype was seen a few times. The genes are TRBV27 and TRBJ2-7; 9 nucleotides agree with TRBD1. Germline V CDR1 and CDR2: MNHEY, SMNVEV (reference sequence). V was clipped by 5 bases and J by 2 bases; unmatched bases: 7. This CDR3 is 15 amino acids long. Here the CDR3 DNA reads TGTGCCAGCAGTCCCGGGACAGGGCCCACCTACGAGCAGTACTTC. This translates into CASSPGTGPTYEQYF.

The chain employs TRBV6-1 and TRBJ2-2, with a tentative D call TRBD2 (6 bases). V was cut by 6 bases and J by 1 base, with 12 bases left in between. CDR3 length equals 15 residues. The germline V gene encodes CDR1 MNHNS and CDR2 SASEGT. CDR3 sequence reads: CASSGSVLNTGELFF. The CDR3 coding sequence is TGTGCCAGCAGCGGGAGCGTCCTGAACACCGGGGAGCTGTTTTTT.

Concerning this clonotype: This likely comes from a read error, as the CDR3 has no conserved phenylalanine or tryptophan at its end. The limits of the CDR3 on the DNA are not certain, so only TCRdb's listed CDR3 is given. The V call is TRBV20-1, the J call TRBJ2-2; the table's D call TRBD2 went unverified against the DNA. In germline, CDR1 is DFQATT, CDR2 SNEGSKA (reference sequence). The CDR3 numbers 13 amino acids, ends counted. The CDR3 sequence is CSARDVRGLAAVL.

This clonotype was found many times. The gene calls are TRBV20-1 and TRBJ2-5; the match to TRBD1 covers 9 bases. CDR1 and CDR2 (germline): DFQATT, SNEGSKA (reference sequence). With 5 bases clipped from V and 5 bases from J, the junction kept 0 bases outside the gene matches. The CDR3 covers 11 residues. CDR3: CSADRGETQYF. As DNA, the CDR3 is TGCAGTGCTGACAGGGGGGAGACCCAGTACTTC.

V and J are TRBV7-2 and TRBJ1-1; weak D call: TRBD1 (5 bases). CDR1 and CDR2 from the germline V gene are SGHTA and FQGNSA. This CDR3 region has 13 residues. Trimming shortened V by 8 bases and J by 1 base, and 11 bases separated the two germline ends. The chain's CDR3 is CASSTGQNTEAFF. In nucleotides, the CDR3 is TGTGCCAGCTCAACAGGCCAGAACACTGAAGCTTTCTTT.

This chain links TRBV28 with TRBJ1-2, with a weak D call TRBD1 (5 bases). The CDR3 loop spans 14 amino acids. Germline lookup yields CDR1 MDHEN and CDR2 SYDVKM. V lost 3 bases to trimming and J lost 2 bases, with 10 bases between them. The CDR3 here is CASSLSGLNYGYTF. CDR3 coding DNA: TGTGCCAGCAGTTTGTCGGGGCTCAACTATGGCTACACCTTC.

This clonotype was detected only a few times. This rearrangement joins TRBV6-4 to TRBJ2-1, with TRBD2 identical over 8 bases. V was pared by 5 bases and J by 7 bases, with 10 bases of the junction left unmatched. The CDR3 covers 15 residues. Germline lookup yields CDR1 MRHNA and CDR2 SNTAGT. The CDR3 region is CASSIQSGGGNEQFF. CDR3 bases: TGTGCCAGCAGTATACAGAGCGGGGGAGGGAATGAGCAGTTCTTC.

The rearrangement joins TRBV20-1 to TRBJ2-7; the match to TRBD1 covers 9 bases. Germline CDR1 DFQATT, CDR2 SNEGSKA (reference sequence). The CDR3 extends over 14 amino acids. V lost 4 bases to trimming and J lost 4 bases; unmatched junction nucleotides: 8. The DNA of the CDR3 is TGCAGTGCTACAACCGGGACAGGGATGTACGAGCAGTACTTC. Translated, it gives CSATTGTGMYEQYF.